Listed below are T cell receptor beta chains from one sample, sequenced in a study of T-cell memory formation after mild COVID-19. TCRdb recomputed calls from the 5' RACE reads with MiXCR, one row per CDR3 protein. Altogether roughly 550,000 distinct CDR3 sequences are present, roughly 20% being singletons, with the ten largest covering approximately 13%. What was sequenced was PBMCs or a T cell subset sorted from them (not recorded which). Source of these receptors: an adult woman who had mild COVID-19 (a few samples of this study predate the infection). Cell type and time point are not known. CDR3s include the opening cysteine and the closing phenylalanine or tryptophan. The order of the fields is V gene, J gene, clone size, D gene, CDR3 DNA, CDR3 protein. The D gene is left open where the match is weak. Part of the rows lack a size; the others show once, few, many or a class for expanded clones.

TRBV13	TRBJ2-7	.	TRBD2	TGTGCCAGCAGCTCCGACCTAGCGGGTACCTACGAGCAGTACTTC	CASSSDLAGTYEQYF
TRBV12-3/TRBV12-4	TRBJ2-3	.	TRBD1	TGTGCCAGCAGGAGGACAGGGAACACAGATACGCAGTATTTT	CASRRTGNTDTQYF
TRBV20-1	TRBJ2-2	few	TRBD2	TGCAGTGCTAGGCCACTAGCGGGGGAGCTGTTTTTT	CSARPLAGELFF
TRBV5-1	TRBJ1-2	few	TRBD1	TGCGCCAGCAGTTCTCGACAGGGGCCGCCCGGATATGGCTACACCTTC	CASSSRQGPPGYGYTF
TRBV12-3/TRBV12-4	TRBJ2-3	.	TRBD2	TGTGCCAGCAGTCCGGGACTAGCGGGAGGGCCCGGAAACGTCGGTACGCAGTATTTT	CASSPGLAGGPGNVGTQYF
TRBV24-1	TRBJ2-3	.	TRBD2	TGTGCCACCAGTGACAAAGCGGGAGAAGGGACAGATACGCAGTATTTT	CATSDKAGEGTDTQYF
TRBV5-1	TRBJ1-6	.	.	TGCGCCAGCAGTCTTCAGGCAATGGATAATTCACCCCTCCACTTT	CASSLQAMDNSPLHF
TRBV3-1	TRBJ1-2	.	.	TGTGCCAGCAGCCGGCGGGACTATGGCTACACCTTC	CASSRRDYGYTF
TRBV12-3/TRBV12-4	TRBJ2-7	many	TRBD1	TGTGCCAGCAGGTTCCCGGGACAGGGGGTCGAGCAGTACTTC	CASRFPGQGVEQYF
TRBV14	TRBJ2-5	.	.	TGTGCCAGCAGCCAAGATCGTCGGGACACGGCGGAAGAGACCCAGTACTTC	CASSQDRRDTAEETQYF
TRBV7-9	TRBJ2-5	many	.	TGTGCCAGCAGCCCACAAGGAGAGACCCAGTACTTC	CASSPQGETQYF
TRBV12-3/TRBV12-4	TRBJ1-1	few	.	TGTGCCAGTGGGACTAACGAAGCTTTCTTT	CASGTNEAFF
TRBV7-2	TRBJ1-1	few	.	TGTGCCAGCAGCTTATCGCGGGAGACAGCCCAAGCTTTCTTT	CASSLSRETAQAFF
TRBV12-3/TRBV12-4	TRBJ1-2	few	.	TGTGCCAGCACCCCGACCCCGCACTATGGCTACACCTTC	CASTPTPHYGYTF
TRBV7-2	TRBJ1-2	.	TRBD1	TGTGCCAGCAGCTTGGAAGACAGGGTTAACTATGGCTACACCTTC	CASSLEDRVNYGYTF
TRBV9	TRBJ2-5	few	.	TGTGCCAGCAGCGTAGGACATTCGTACCAAGAGACCCAGTACTTC	CASSVGHSYQETQYF
TRBV5-1	TRBJ2-5	.	.	TGCGCCAGCAGCTTGGCCCTATTGACAACCGGTACAGAGACCCAGTACTTC	CASSLALLTTGTETQYF
TRBV20-1	TRBJ1-1	.	.	TGCAGTGCTAGAGTACAAATTCAAGGAGCTTTCTTT	CSARVQIQGAFF
TRBV2	TRBJ2-7	few	.	TGTGCCAGCAGTCGCACGGCAGGGGACGACGAGCAGTACTTC	CASSRTAGDDEQYF
TRBV5-1	TRBJ2-7	.	TRBD1	TGCGCCAGCAGCTTGGCCGGAGACGGGACAGGTGAGGCCGAGCAGTACTTC	CASSLAGDGTGEAEQYF